The next 31 T cell receptor beta chains were all read from a single sample in a study of cytomegalovirus exposure and HLA in healthy donors. The table came from immunoSEQ multiplex PCR; TCRdb's copy has only in-frame clones and leaves some out. The table has 250,000 to 350,000 clones, just over 85% seen once. The sequenced material came from PBMCs. The receptors come from a woman between 18 and 30 years old in good health and CMV-seronegative.

The chain recombines TRBV27 with TRBJ1-5; D unresolved. Germline V gene sequence: CDR1 MNHEY, CDR2 SMNVEV (reference sequence). CDR3 length equals 14 residues. V lost 3 bases, J lost 4 bases, and 10 bases lay in between. As DNA, the CDR3 is TGTGCCAGCAGTTTTTTGGGCTCTAATCAGCCCCAGCATTTT. It encodes CASSFLGSNQPQHF.

This sequence joins TRBV19 and TRBJ1-1; 7 bases fit TRBD1. The CDR3 consists of 12 residues. Germline assignment: CDR1 LNHDA and CDR2 SQIVND (reference sequence). After removal of 3 bases from V and 8 bases from J, the junction contained 3 bases not matched to a gene. The CDR3 sequence: CASSMDRTEAFF. CDR3 sequence (DNA): TGTGCCAGTAGTATGGACAGGACAGAAGCTTTCTTT. The full variable domain, rest sourced from reference TRBV19 and TRBJ1-1, is DGGITQSPKYLFRKEGQNVTLSCEQNLNHDAMYWYRQDPGQGLRLIYYSQIVNDFQKGDIAEGYSVSREKKESFPLTVTSAQKNPTAFYLCASSMDRTEAFFGQGTRLTVV.

The chain is built from TRBV6-5 and TRBJ2-7; 7 positions agree with TRBD1. Unmatched junction bases numbered 4, after V lost 5 bases and J lost 3 bases. The CDR3 is 13 amino acids. The germline V gene has CDR1 MNHEY and CDR2 SVGAGI. The CDR3 DNA reads as TGTGCCAGCAGTCCAACAGGGGTCTACGAGCAGTACTTC. This sequence encodes CASSPTGVYEQYF.

The genes are TRBV11-3 and TRBJ1-1; TRBD1 agrees at 12 bases. There are 14 residues in the CDR3. V shed 5 bases, J shed 5 bases, and the junction held 3 bases outside the gene matches. Germline V gene lookup returns CDR1 SGHNT and CDR2 YENEEA. CDR3 bases: TGTGCCAGCAGCGTGGGACAGGGGGCTACTGAAGCTTTCTTT. Its protein is CASSVGQGATEAFF.

The J gene is TRBJ1-1, the V gene TRBV27; 8 nucleotides align to TRBD1. The CDR3 covers 14 residues. Germline CDR1 is MNHEY and CDR2 is SMNVEV (reference sequence). With 5 bases clipped from V and 6 bases from J, the junction kept 8 bases outside the gene matches. CDR3 in amino acids: CASSPGGFMAEAFF. The CDR3 nucleotides are TGTGCCAGCAGTCCAGGGGGCTTTATGGCTGAAGCTTTCTTT.

This chain links TRBV5-1 with TRBJ2-2, with 9 bases identical to TRBD2. Looked up from germline, CDR1 is SGHRS and CDR2 is YFSETQ. V shed 0 bases, J shed 5 bases, and the junction held 2 bases outside the gene matches. The CDR3 covers 15 residues. The CDR3 DNA reads TGCGCCAGCAGCTTGGCTAGCGGGGTAACCGGGGAGCTGTTTTTT. Protein: CASSLASGVTGELFF.

The chain employs TRBV5-4 and TRBJ2-1, with 10 bases identical to TRBD2. Germline trimming cut 1 base from V and 10 bases from J; bases unmatched to any gene: 14. The CDR3 loop spans 17 amino acids. Germline V gene sequence: CDR1 SGHNT, CDR2 YYREEE (reference sequence). As DNA, the CDR3 is TGTGCCAGCAGCTTGAGCCTAGCGGGAGTGGGGCTAGGGGAGCAGTTCTTC. It codes for CASSLSLAGVGLGEQFF.

Regarding this clone: The same CDR3 can be traced to other DNA sequences in this sample. The V call is TRBV6-5, the J call TRBJ1-3; D not certain. The V end lost 5 bases, the J end lost 4 bases, and 9 bases lay between the germline ends. Germline V CDR1 and CDR2: MNHEY, SVGAGI. CDR3 length: 13 amino acids. CDR3 DNA sequence: TGTGCCAGCAGTCCCTCGGAGGGAAACACCATATATTTT. It codes for CASSPSEGNTIYF.

With respect to this clone: At one boundary the junction diverges from the germline segment, which might be a read error. V and J are TRBV7-7 and TRBJ2-3; TRBD2 aligns across 11 bases. Germline V gene sequence: CDR1 SSHAT, CDR2 FNYEAQ (reference sequence). The CDR3 runs 17 residues. CDR3 DNA sequence: TGTGCTAGCAGCGTTCCCCTTAGCGGGAGGGCCAAAGATACGCAGTATTTT. This encodes CASSVPLSGRAKDTQYF.

The CDR3 DNA follows: TGTGCCAGCAGCTTGAACATGAACACTGAAGCTTTCTTT. As protein: CASSLNMNTEAFF. The chain couples TRBV5-4 to TRBJ1-1, with D hard to call. The CDR3 is 13 amino acids. The germline V gene has CDR1 SGHNT and CDR2 YYREEE (reference sequence). V was shortened by 1 base and J by 0 bases, with 4 bases between the two germline ends.

This rearrangement joins TRBV25-1 to TRBJ2-3; 7 bases map to TRBD2. The junction had 8 bases not matched to a gene; V was cut back by 8 bases and J by 6 bases. The germline V gene encodes CDR1 MGHDK and CDR2 SYGVNS. The length of the CDR3 is 13 residues. The CDR3, as DNA: TGTGCCAGCGGGGACTATTGGGAGGATACGCAGTATTTT. It yields the protein CASGDYWEDTQYF.

This clone was seen just once. The gene calls are TRBV5-1 and TRBJ2-3; D remains unclear. The length of the CDR3 is 11 residues. V was clipped by 4 bases and J by 9 bases, with 9 bases between them. Looked up from germline, CDR1 is SGHRS and CDR2 is YFSETQ. CDR3 coding DNA: TGCGCCAGCAGCATTGACACCACGCAGTATTTT. It yields the protein CASSIDTTQYF.

The table lists this clone with a few counts. Compared with germline, one end of the junction differs, possibly owing to a read error. The CDR3 DNA is TGTGCCAGCAGCTTAGTTGCGGGAGATATGAACTTC. Translated, it gives CASSLVAGDMNF. The chain combines TRBV7-2 with TRBJ2-7; TRBD2 matches at 7 bases. The V gene's germline CDR1 is SGHTA and CDR2 FQGNSA. CDR3 length: 12 residues.

The chain employs TRBV12-5 and TRBJ1-1; D is unresolved. CDR3 size: 13 residues. Germline-derived CDR1 and CDR2 are LGHNT and FRNRAP. Between the trimmed V and J ends, which lost 0 bases and 6 bases, there was a span of 8 bases. The CDR3, as DNA: TGTGCTAGTGGTTTGGTAAGCTCGGCTGAAGCTTTCTTT. It encodes CASGLVSSAEAFF.

The V call is TRBV7-2, the J call TRBJ2-5; perhaps TRBD2 as D (7 bases). Germline values: CDR1 SGHTA, CDR2 FQGNSA. CDR3 size: 17 residues. The V and J ends lost 5 bases and 2 bases respectively, with 21 bases between them. CDR3 sequence: CASSEGGAKRVQETQYF. The CDR3 DNA reads TGTGCCAGCAGCGAAGGGGGGGCCAAGAGGGTTCAAGAGACCCAGTACTTC.

This chain connects TRBV28 to TRBJ2-1, with D hard to call. In germline, CDR1 is MDHEN, CDR2 SYDVKM. The CDR3 length is 14 residues. V was clipped by 5 bases and J by 2 bases, with 10 bases between them. This chain's CDR3 is CASSIGGTYNEQFF. For the CDR3, the DNA is TGTGCCAGCAGTATTGGTGGCACCTACAATGAGCAGTTCTTC.

This chain connects TRBV2 to TRBJ2-1; 15 bases align to TRBD2. The V segment lost 6 bases and the J segment 7 bases; nucleotides outside the gene matches: 4. The CDR3 length is 15 residues. Germline V gene sequence: CDR1 SNHLY, CDR2 FYNNEI. CDR3 sequence: CASRAGTSGGNEQFF. DNA for the CDR3: TGTGCCAGCAGAGCTGGGACTAGCGGGGGGAATGAGCAGTTCTTC.

The chain recombines TRBV4-1 with TRBJ2-3; the match to TRBD2 covers 7 bases. The V segment lost 2 bases and the J segment 6 bases; nucleotides outside the gene matches: 5. This CDR3 region has 14 residues. CDR1 and CDR2 (germline): MGHRA, YSYEKL. CDR3 coding DNA: TGCGCCAGCAGCCAACACTCCGGGGGGGATACGCAGTATTTT. This sequence encodes CASSQHSGGDTQYF.

The chain has TRBV7-2 and TRBJ1-5, with 8 bases aligning to TRBD1. Germline V CDR1 and CDR2: SGHTA, FQGNSA. The length of the CDR3 is 15 residues. V lost 3 bases to trimming and J lost 6 bases; unmatched junction nucleotides: 7. CDR3 nucleotide sequence: TGTGCCAGCAGCTTTGGACAGGGTGGGTTTCAGCCCCAGCATTTT. Translation gives CASSFGQGGFQPQHF.

V usage is TRBV5-8 and J usage is TRBJ2-1; 14 nucleotides line up with TRBD2. This CDR3 is 16 amino acids long. Germline lookup yields CDR1 SGHTS and CDR2 YDEGEE. Trimming took 4 bases from V and 3 from J; bases not matched to a gene: 3. The CDR3 loop is CASSTGLAGGYNEQFF. In DNA, the CDR3 is TGTGCCAGCAGCACTGGACTAGCGGGAGGCTACAATGAGCAGTTCTTC.

This clone was picked up one time. For the CDR3, the DNA is TGCAGCGCATTAGGGAGGACTAGCGGGGCGAACACCGGGGAGCTGTTTTTT. Amino acids: CSALGRTSGANTGELFF. This chain joins TRBV29-1 and TRBJ2-2, with TRBD2 matching over 12 bases. V lost 7 bases and J lost 0; bases outside the gene matches: 9. The germline V gene encodes CDR1 SQVTM and CDR2 ANQGSEA. CDR3 size: 17 residues.

As concerns this clone: Its ends do not fully match the called genes, so a read error is possible. The gene calls are TRBV19 and TRBJ1-2; D unresolved. Per the germline V gene, CDR1 is LNHDA and CDR2 is SQIVND (reference sequence). The CDR3 has 13 amino acids. Written as DNA, the CDR3 is TGTGCCAGTACTATAGCGGAGGGCGCTGGCTACACCTTC. It codes for CASTIAEGAGYTF.

J is TRBJ1-2 and V is TRBV27, with TRBD1 identical over 9 bases. This CDR3 has 15 residues. The V gene's germline CDR1 is MNHEY and CDR2 SMNVEV (reference sequence). V lost 1 base to trimming and J lost 2 bases; unmatched junction nucleotides: 2. The CDR3 sequence: CASSLFGTGNYGYTF. CDR3 nucleotides: TGTGCCAGCAGTTTATTCGGGACAGGGAACTATGGCTACACCTTC.

The J gene is TRBJ2-2, the V gene TRBV7-6; maybe TRBD1 (6 bases). The CDR3 runs 17 residues. Trimming removed 1 base from V and 1 base from J, with 13 bases in between. Germline CDR1 is SGHVS and CDR2 is FNYEAQ. CDR3 DNA: TGTGCCAGCAGCTTAGAAGGGGTACAGGGGAACACCGGGGAGCTGTTTTTT. Translation: CASSLEGVQGNTGELFF.

J is TRBJ2-5 and V is TRBV7-2, with 13 bases identical to TRBD2. The CDR3 is made up of 15 amino acids. V was clipped by 4 bases and J by 5 bases; unmatched bases: 4. CDR1 is SGHTA, CDR2 FQGNSA, per germline. CDR3 sequence: CASSSGLAGLETQYF. In nucleotides, the CDR3 is TGTGCCAGCAGCTCGGGACTAGCGGGACTCGAGACCCAGTACTTC.

A few counts support this clone. The rearrangement uses TRBV7-2 and TRBJ1-1; TRBD1 might be the D (6 bases). Germline values: CDR1 SGHTA, CDR2 FQGNSA. Trimming took 5 bases from V and 4 from J, leaving 8 bases between them. This CDR3 has 12 residues. CDR3 DNA sequence: TGTGCCAGCAGCCGGACAGTCACTGAAGCTTTCTTT. Translated: CASSRTVTEAFF. The full variable domain, with the rest looked up from reference TRBV7-2 and TRBJ1-1, is GAGVSQSPSNKVTEKGKDVELRCDPISGHTALYWYRQSLGQGLEFLIYFQGNSAPDKSGLPSDRFSAERTGGSVSTLTIQRTQQEDSAVYLCASSRTVTEAFFGQGTRLTVV.

The rearrangement links TRBV28 to TRBJ2-4; tentative D call: TRBD1 (6 bases). Germline loops: CDR1 MDHEN, CDR2 SYDVKM. Trimming took 2 bases from V and 0 from J, leaving 11 bases between them. This CDR3 contains 16 residues. This CDR3 reads CASSLRDTIAKNIQYF. CDR3 nucleotide sequence: TGTGCCAGCAGTTTACGGGACACCATAGCCAAAAACATTCAGTACTTC.

Here the CDR3 reads CSGQDPSTDTQYF. CDR3 bases: TGCAGCGGACAGGACCCGTCCACAGATACGCAGTATTTT. The gene calls are TRBV29-1 and TRBJ2-3; D may be TRBD1 (6 bases). V was pared by 7 bases and J by 2 bases, with 13 bases between. CDR3 length: 13 amino acids. Germline V gives CDR1 SQVTM, CDR2 ANQGSEA.

This clone was seen only once. The rearrangement links TRBV9 to TRBJ2-5; 13 nucleotides align to TRBD2. The CDR3 runs to 17 residues. The germline V gene has CDR1 SGDLS and CDR2 YYNGEE. V trimming: 0 bases; J trimming: 5 bases; junction bases outside the gene matches: 7. The CDR3 DNA is TGTGCCAGCAGCGTAGGGACTAGCGGGAGCGGGTTTGAGACCCAGTACTTC. It encodes CASSVGTSGSGFETQYF.

The CDR3 spells CASSRRGEQYF. The CDR3 DNA sequence: TGTGCCAGTAGTCGGAGGGGCGAGCAGTACTTC. This chain joins TRBV19 and TRBJ2-7, with a weak D call TRBD2 (6 bases). V lost 5 bases to trimming and J lost 6 bases, with 8 bases between them. Germline CDR1 and CDR2: LNHDA and SQIVND (reference sequence). This CDR3 has 11 amino acids.

This clone was detected once. This rearrangement joins TRBV2 to TRBJ1-3, with unresolved D. Germline V gives CDR1 SNHLY, CDR2 FYNNEI. V lost 4 bases and J 0 bases, leaving 10 bases between the germline ends. The length of the CDR3 is 15 residues. The CDR3 nucleotides are TGTGCCAGCAGTGCTGGCTCAACCTCTGGAAACACCATATATTTT. The encoded protein is CASSAGSTSGNTIYF.